These 3 T cell receptor beta chains share one sample of origin, sequenced in a study of T-cell reconstitution after alpha-beta-depleted transplantation in children (TCRdb year 2016). Libraries were built with PCR. Instrument on record: Illumina HiSeq 2500. Molecular barcoding was employed in the preparation of TCR libraries, with unique molecular identifiers being used to normalize TCRbeta repertoire quantification. TCRdb itself trimmed the public reads at Q25 with fastp, ran MiXCR and retained productive beta chains. Each CDR3 protein appears once, grouped with its most common genes and DNA. The sample profile shows some 200,000 distinct CDR3 sequences; roughly 14% of them were found once. The ten top clones hold about 13% of the sample. The sequenced sample was PBMCs from the stem cell graft donor, obtained from the stem cell graft. The source is a human donor who donated a stem cell graft to a child with acute lymphoblastic leukemia.

This clonotype appeared once. This chain joins TRBV5-1 and TRBJ2-7, with D possibly being TRBD1 or TRBD2 (6 bases each). CDR3 length: 14 amino acids. In germline, CDR1 is SGHRS, CDR2 YFSETQ. The V gene lost 4 bases and the J gene lost 6 bases, with 17 bases spanning the gap. CDR3 nucleotides: TGCGCCAGCAGCCGTGTTACGGGGGCAGGCGAGCAGTACTTC. Its protein is CASSRVTGAGEQYF. The full variable domain, completed using reference TRBV5-1 and TRBJ2-7, is KAGVTQTPRYLIKTRGQQVTLSCSPISGHRSVSWYQQTPGQGLQFLFEYFSETQRNKGNFPGRFSGRQFSNSRSEMNVSTLELGDSALYLCASSRVTGAGEQYFGPGTRLTVT.

This clonotype came up many times. The rearrangement uses TRBV25-1 and TRBJ1-1; D ambiguous. The germline gives CDR1 MGHDK, CDR2 SYGVNS. Trimming took 1 base from V and 0 from J, leaving 9 bases between them. The CDR3 spans 15 residues. The CDR3 DNA is TGTGCCAGCAGTGAATGGAGAGGGCTGAACACTGAAGCTTTCTTT. Its protein product is CASSEWRGLNTEAFF.

This clonotype was counted at least ten times. This sequence joins TRBV20-1 and TRBJ2-7; no clear D gene. The CDR3 covers 14 residues. V lost 2 bases and J 0 bases, leaving 11 bases between the germline ends. Germline V gene lookup returns CDR1 DFQATT and CDR2 SNEGSKA (reference sequence). DNA of the CDR3: TGCAGTGCTAGAAACATCCAAAGCTCCTACGAGCAGTACTTC. Translation gives CSARNIQSSYEQYF.